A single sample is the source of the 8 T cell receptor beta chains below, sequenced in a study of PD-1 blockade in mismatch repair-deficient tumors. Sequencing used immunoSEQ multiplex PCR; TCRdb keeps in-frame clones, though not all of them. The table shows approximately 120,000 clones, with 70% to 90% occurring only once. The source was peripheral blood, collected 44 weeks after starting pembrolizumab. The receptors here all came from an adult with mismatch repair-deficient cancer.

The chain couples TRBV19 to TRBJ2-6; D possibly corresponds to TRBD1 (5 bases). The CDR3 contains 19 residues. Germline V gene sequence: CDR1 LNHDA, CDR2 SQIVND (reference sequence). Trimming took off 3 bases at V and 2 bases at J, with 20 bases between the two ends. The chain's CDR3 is CASSIRGRAPGAGANVLTF. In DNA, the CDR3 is TGTGCCAGTAGTATCCGAGGCAGGGCCCCTGGCGCTGGGGCCAACGTCCTGACTTTC. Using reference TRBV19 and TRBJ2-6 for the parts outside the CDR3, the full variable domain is DGGITQSPKYLFRKEGQNVTLSCEQNLNHDAMYWYRQDPGQGLRLIYYSQIVNDFQKGDIAEGYSVSREKKESFPLTVTSAQKNPTAFYLCASSIRGRAPGAGANVLTFGAGSRLTVL.

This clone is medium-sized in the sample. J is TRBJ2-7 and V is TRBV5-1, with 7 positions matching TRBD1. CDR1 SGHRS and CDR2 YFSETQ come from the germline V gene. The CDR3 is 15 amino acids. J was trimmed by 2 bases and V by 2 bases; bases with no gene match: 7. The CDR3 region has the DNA TGCGCCAGCAGCTTTTCCGGGACAGAAGCCTACGAGCAGTACTTC. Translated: CASSFSGTEAYEQYF.

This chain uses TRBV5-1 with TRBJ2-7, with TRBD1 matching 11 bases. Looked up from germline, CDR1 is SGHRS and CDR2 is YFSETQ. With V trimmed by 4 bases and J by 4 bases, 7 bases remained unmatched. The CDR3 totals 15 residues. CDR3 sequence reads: CASSERTGGFYEQYF. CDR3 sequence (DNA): TGCGCCAGCAGCGAACGGACAGGGGGCTTTTACGAGCAGTACTTC. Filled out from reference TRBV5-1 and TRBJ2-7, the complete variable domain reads KAGVTQTPRYLIKTRGQQVTLSCSPISGHRSVSWYQQTPGQGLQFLFEYFSETQRNKGNFPGRFSGRQFSNSRSEMNVSTLELGDSALYLCASSERTGGFYEQYFGPGTRLTVT.

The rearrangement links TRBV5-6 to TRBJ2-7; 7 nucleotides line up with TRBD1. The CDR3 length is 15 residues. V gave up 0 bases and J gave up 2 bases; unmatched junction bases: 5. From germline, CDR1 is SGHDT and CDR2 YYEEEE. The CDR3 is CASSLGQGVTYEQYF. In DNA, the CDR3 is TGTGCCAGCAGCTTGGGTCAGGGGGTTACCTACGAGCAGTACTTC. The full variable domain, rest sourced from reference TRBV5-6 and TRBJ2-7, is DAGVTQSPTHLIKTRGQQVTLRCSPKSGHDTVSWYQQALGQGPQFIFQYYEEEERQRGNFPDRFSGHQFPNYSSELNVNALLLGDSALYLCASSLGQGVTYEQYFGPGTRLTVT.

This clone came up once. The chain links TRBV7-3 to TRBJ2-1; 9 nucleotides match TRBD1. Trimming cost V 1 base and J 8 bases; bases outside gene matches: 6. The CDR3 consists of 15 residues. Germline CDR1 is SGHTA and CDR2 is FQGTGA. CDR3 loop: CASSLSKGQGHEQFF. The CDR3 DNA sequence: TGTGCCAGCAGCTTAAGTAAGGGACAGGGCCATGAGCAGTTCTTC.

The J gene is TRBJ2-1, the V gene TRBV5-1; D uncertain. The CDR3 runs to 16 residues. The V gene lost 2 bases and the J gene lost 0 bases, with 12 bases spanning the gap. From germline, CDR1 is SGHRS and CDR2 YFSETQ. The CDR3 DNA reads TGCGCCAGCAGCTTAAGTACTACCAGCTCCTACAATGAGCAGTTCTTC. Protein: CASSLSTTSSYNEQFF.

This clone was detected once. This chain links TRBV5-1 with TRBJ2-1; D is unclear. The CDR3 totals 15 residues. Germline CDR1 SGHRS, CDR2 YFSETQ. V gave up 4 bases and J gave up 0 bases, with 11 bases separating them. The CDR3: CASSLDRSSYNEQFF. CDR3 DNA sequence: TGCGCCAGCAGCCTGGACCGGAGCTCCTACAATGAGCAGTTCTTC.

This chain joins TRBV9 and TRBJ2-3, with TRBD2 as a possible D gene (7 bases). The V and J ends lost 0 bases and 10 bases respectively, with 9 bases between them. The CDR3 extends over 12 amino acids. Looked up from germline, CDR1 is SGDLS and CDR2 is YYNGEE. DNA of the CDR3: TGTGCCAGCAGCGTAGGGGGGGGCCCGCAGTATTTT. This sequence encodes CASSVGGGPQYF.